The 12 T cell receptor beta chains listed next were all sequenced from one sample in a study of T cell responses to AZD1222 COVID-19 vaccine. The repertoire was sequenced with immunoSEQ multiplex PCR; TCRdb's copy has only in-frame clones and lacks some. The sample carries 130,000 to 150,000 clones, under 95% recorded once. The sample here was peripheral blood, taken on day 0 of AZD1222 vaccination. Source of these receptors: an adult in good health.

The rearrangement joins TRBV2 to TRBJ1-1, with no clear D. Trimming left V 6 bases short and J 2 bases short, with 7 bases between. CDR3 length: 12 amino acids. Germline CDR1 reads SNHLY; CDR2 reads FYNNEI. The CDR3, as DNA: TGTGCCAGCAGATCAGGAAACACTGAAGCTTTCTTT. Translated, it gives CASRSGNTEAFF.

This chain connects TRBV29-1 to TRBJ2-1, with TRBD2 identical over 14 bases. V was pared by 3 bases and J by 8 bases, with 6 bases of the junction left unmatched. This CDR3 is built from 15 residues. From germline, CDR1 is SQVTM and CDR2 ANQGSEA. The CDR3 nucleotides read TGCAGCGTTGACCGACTAGCGGGAGGGATCGATGAGCAGTTCTTC. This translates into CSVDRLAGGIDEQFF.

The CDR3 loop is CSASLGGITDTQYF. CDR3 nucleotide sequence: TGCAGTGCTAGTCTTGGGGGAATCACAGATACGCAGTATTTT. The chain is built from TRBV20-1 and TRBJ2-3; D may correspond to TRBD1 or TRBD2 (5 bases each). Germline CDR1 is DFQATT and CDR2 is SNEGSKA (reference sequence). V shed 3 bases and J shed 2 bases, with 12 bases lying between them. CDR3 size: 14 residues.

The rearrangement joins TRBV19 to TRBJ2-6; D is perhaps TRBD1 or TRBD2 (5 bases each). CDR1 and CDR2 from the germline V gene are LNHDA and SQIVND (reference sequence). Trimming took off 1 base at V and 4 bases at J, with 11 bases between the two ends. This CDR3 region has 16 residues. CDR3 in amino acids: CASSIGAGSGANVLTF. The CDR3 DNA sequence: TGTGCCAGTAGTATAGGGGCAGGGAGCGGGGCCAACGTCCTGACTTTC.

DNA for the CDR3: TGTGCCAGCAGCCACAGGGATTACGAGCAGTACTTC. Its translation is CASSHRDYEQYF. J is TRBJ2-7 and V is TRBV14; D may be TRBD1 (5 bases). The CDR3 is made up of 12 amino acids. CDR1 and CDR2 (germline): SGHDN, FVKESK. V gave up 3 bases and J gave up 4 bases, with 7 bases separating them.

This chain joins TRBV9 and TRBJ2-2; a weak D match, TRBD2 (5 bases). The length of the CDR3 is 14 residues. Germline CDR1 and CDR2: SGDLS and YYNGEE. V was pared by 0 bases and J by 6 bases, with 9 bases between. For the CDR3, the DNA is TGTGCCAGCAGCGTAGTCTCCGGGGCCGGGGAGCTGTTTTTT. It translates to CASSVVSGAGELFF.

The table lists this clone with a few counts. CDR3 DNA sequence: TGTGCCAGCAGCACTAGCGGGAGTTCCGGGGAGCTGTTTTTT. Translated: CASSTSGSSGELFF. V gene TRBV27 combines with J gene TRBJ2-2, with TRBD2 matching 11 bases. Unmatched junction bases numbered 3, after V lost 6 bases and J lost 6 bases. The CDR3 sequence is 14 residues long. The germline V gene encodes CDR1 MNHEY and CDR2 SMNVEV (reference sequence).

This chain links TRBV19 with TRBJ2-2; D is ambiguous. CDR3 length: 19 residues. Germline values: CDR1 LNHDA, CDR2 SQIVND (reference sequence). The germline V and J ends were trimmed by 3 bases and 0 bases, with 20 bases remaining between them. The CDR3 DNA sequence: TGTGCCAGTAGTATTCTTTCCGACCGCTACCCTTCGAACACCGGGGAGCTGTTTTTT. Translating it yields CASSILSDRYPSNTGELFF.

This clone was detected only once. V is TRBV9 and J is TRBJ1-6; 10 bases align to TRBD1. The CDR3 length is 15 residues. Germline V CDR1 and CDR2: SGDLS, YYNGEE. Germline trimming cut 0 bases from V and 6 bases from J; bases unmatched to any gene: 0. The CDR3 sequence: CASSVGDRGNSPLHF. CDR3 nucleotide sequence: TGTGCCAGCAGCGTAGGGGACAGGGGTAATTCACCCCTCCACTTT.

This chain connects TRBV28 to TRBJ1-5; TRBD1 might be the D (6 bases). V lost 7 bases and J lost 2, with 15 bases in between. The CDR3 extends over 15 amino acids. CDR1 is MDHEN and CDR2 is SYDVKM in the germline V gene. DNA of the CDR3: TGTGCCAGCACTACCGGCAGGGGAGGCAATCAGCCCCAGCATTTT. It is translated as CASTTGRGGNQPQHF.

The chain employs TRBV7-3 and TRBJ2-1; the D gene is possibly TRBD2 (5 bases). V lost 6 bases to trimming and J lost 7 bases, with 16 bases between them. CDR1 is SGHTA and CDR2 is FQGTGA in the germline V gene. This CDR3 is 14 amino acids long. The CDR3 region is CASSLSGVGNEQFF. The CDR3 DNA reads TGTGCCAGCAGTCTCTCCGGGGTTGGGAATGAGCAGTTCTTC.

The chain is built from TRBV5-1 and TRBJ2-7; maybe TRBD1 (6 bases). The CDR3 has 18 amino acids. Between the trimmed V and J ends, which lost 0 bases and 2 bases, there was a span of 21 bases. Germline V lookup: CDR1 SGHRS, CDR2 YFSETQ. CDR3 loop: CASSLGSPHRTGTYEQYF. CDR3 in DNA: TGCGCCAGCAGCTTGGGTTCCCCTCATCGTACAGGGACCTACGAGCAGTACTTC.